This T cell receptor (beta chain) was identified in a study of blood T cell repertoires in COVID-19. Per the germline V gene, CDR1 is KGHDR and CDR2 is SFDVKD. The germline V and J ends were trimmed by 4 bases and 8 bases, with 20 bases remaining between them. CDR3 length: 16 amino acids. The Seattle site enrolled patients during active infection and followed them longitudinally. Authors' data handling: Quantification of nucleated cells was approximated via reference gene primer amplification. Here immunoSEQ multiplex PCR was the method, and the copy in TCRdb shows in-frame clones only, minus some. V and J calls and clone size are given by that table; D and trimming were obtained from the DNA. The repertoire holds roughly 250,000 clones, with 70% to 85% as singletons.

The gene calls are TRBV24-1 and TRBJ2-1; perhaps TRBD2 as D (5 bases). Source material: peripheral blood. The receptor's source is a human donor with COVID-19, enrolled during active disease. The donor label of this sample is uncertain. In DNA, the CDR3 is TGTGCCACCAGTGACCGGACGTCCTCAGCGGTGGATGAGCAGTTCTTC. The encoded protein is CATSDRTSSAVDEQFF.